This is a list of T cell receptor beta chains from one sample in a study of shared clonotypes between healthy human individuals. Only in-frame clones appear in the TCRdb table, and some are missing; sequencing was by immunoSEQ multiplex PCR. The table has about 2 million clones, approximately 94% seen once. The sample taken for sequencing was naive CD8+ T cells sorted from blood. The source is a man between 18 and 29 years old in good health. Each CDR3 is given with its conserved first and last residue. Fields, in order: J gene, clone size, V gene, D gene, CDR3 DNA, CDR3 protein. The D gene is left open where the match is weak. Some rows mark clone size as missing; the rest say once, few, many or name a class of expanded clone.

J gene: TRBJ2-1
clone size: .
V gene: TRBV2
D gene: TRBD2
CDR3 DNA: TGTGCCAGCAGTGTAGCGGGAAACAATGAGCAGTTCTTC
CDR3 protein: CASSVAGNNEQFF

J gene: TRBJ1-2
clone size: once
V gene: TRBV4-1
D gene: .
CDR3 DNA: TGCGCCAGCAGCCAAGAAAGGGGCGCCAGCCTATCTATGGGCTACACCTTC
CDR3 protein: CASSQERGASLSMGYTF

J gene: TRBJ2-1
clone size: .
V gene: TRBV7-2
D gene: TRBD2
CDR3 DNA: TGTGCCAGCAGCCGGGGACTAGCGGGAGGGATGGACAATGAGCAGTTCTTC
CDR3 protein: CASSRGLAGGMDNEQFF

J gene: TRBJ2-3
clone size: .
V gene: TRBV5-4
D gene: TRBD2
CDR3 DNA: TGTGCCAGCAGCTTTCTAGCGGGAGGGTTCGGAGATACGCAGTATTTT
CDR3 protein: CASSFLAGGFGDTQYF

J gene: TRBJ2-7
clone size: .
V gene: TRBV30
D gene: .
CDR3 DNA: TGTGCCTGGAGTACAGGGCCCTCCGAGCAGTACTTC
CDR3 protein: CAWSTGPSEQYF

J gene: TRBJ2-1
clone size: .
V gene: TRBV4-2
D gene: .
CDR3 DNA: TGTGCCAGCAGCACCGCACAAGCGGTCTCCTACAATGAGCAGTTCTTC
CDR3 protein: CASSTAQAVSYNEQFF

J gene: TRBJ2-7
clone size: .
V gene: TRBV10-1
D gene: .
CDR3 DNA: TGCGCCAGCAGTGCGGGGAGCGACCACGAGCAGTACTTC
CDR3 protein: CASSAGSDHEQYF

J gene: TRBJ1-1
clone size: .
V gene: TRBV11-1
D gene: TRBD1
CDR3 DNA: TGTGCCAGCAGCTTAGTGCTGGGACAGGGGGTGTTAGTGAACACTGAAGCTTTCTTT
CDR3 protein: CASSLVLGQGVLVNTEAFF

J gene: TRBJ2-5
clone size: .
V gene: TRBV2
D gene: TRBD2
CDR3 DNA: TGTGCCAGCCGAGTAGCGGGAGTGGTTGAGACCCAGTACTTC
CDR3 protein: CASRVAGVVETQYF

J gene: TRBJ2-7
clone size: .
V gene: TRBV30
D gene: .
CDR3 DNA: TGTGCCTGGAGTCTAAGGGCCTTAGGGACCCCCTACGAGCAGTACTTC
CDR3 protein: CAWSLRALGTPYEQYF

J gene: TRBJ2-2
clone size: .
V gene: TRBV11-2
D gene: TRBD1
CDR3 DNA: TGTGCCAGCAGCTCCCGACAGGGGTCGGACACCGGGGAGCTGTTTTTT
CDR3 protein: CASSSRQGSDTGELFF

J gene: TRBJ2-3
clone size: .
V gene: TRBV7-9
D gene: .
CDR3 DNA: TGTGCCAGCAGCTTTGAGGCAGATACGCAGTATTTT
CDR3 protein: CASSFEADTQYF

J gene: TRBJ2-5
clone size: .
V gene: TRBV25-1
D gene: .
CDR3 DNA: TGTGCCAGCAGCAAAGAGACCCAGTACTTC
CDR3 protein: CASSKETQYF

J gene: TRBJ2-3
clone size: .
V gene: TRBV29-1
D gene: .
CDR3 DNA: TGCAGCGTTGATTCCACCCCAAGCACAGATACGCAGTATTTT
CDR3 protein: CSVDSTPSTDTQYF

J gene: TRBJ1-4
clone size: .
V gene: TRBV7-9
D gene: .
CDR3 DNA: TGTGCCAGCAGCTTAACTAATGAAAAACTGTTTTTT
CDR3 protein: CASSLTNEKLFF

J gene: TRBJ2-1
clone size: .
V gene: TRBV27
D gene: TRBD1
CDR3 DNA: TGTGCCAGCAGTTTAGGGACAGAAACCTACAATGAGCAGTTCTTC
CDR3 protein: CASSLGTETYNEQFF

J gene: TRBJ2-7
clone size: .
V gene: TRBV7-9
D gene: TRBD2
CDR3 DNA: TGTGCCAGCAGACTAAGCGGGAGTGACGAGCAGTACTTC
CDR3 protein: CASRLSGSDEQYF

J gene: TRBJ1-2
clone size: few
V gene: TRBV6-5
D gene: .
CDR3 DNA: TGTGCCAGCAGCCCCGGGACAAACTATGGCTACACCTTC
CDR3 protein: CASSPGTNYGYTF

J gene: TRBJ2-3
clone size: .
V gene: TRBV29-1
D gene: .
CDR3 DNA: TGCAGCGTTGAATCATGGGTAGGGGAAGTCACAGATACGCAGTATTTT
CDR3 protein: CSVESWVGEVTDTQYF

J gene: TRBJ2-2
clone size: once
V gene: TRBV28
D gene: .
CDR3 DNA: TGTGCCAGCAGCCAGGGACCCACCGTCGGGGAGCTGTTTTTT
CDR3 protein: CASSQGPTVGELFF

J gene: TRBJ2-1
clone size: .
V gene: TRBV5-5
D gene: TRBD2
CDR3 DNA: TGTGCCAGCAGCTTTATAGGACTAGCGGGCCACAATGAGCAGTTCTTC
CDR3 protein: CASSFIGLAGHNEQFF

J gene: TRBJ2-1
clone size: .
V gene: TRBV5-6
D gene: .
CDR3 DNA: TGTGCCAGCAGCTTAACAGGGGAGGGGTCCTACAATGAGCAGTTCTTC
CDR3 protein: CASSLTGEGSYNEQFF

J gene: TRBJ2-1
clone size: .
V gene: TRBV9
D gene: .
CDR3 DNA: TGTGCCAGCAGCGCCTCAGGAGGCTCCTACAATGAGCAGTTCTTC
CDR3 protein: CASSASGGSYNEQFF

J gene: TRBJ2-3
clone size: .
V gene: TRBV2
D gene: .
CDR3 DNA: TGTGCCAGCAGTGAATGGCTAGCAGAGGCGGATACGCAGTATTTT
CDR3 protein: CASSEWLAEADTQYF

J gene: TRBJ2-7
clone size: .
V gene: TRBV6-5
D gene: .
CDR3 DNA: TGTGCCAGCAGTCACTTAGGACAGTACTACGAGCAGTACTTC
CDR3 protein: CASSHLGQYYEQYF

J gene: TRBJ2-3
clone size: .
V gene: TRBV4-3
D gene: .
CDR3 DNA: TGCGCCAGCAGCCAAGATATAGTGGTTAGCACAGATACGCAGTATTTT
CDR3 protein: CASSQDIVVSTDTQYF

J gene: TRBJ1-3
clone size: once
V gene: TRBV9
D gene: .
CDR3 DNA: TGTGCCAGCAGCCCTCCCGCGGCGGGAAACACCATATATTTT
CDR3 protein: CASSPPAAGNTIYF

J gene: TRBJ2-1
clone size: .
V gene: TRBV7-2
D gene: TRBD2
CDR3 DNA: TGTGCCAGCAGCGATAGCGGGGGATCCTACAATGAGCAGTTCTTC
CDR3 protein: CASSDSGGSYNEQFF

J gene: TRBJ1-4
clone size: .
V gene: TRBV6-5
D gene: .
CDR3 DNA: TGTGCCAGCATTACCCCGCGGACATATAATGAAAAACTGTTTTTT
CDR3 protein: CASITPRTYNEKLFF

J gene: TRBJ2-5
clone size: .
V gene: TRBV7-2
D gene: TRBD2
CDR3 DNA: TGTGCCAGCAGCTTAGAACTAGCGGGAGGGTCCGATGAGTGGGAGACCCAGTACTTC
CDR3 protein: CASSLELAGGSDEWETQYF

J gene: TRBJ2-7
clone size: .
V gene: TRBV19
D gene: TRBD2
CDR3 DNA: TGTGCCAGTTCCGATCCCGGGACTAGCGGCTACGAGCAGTACTTC
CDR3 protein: CASSDPGTSGYEQYF

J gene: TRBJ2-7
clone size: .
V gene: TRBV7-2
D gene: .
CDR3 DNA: TGTGCCAGCAGTTTTAGGGGCTACGAGCAGTACTTC
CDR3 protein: CASSFRGYEQYF

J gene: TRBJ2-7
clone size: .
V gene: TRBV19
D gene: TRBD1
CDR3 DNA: TGTGCCAGTAGCCCCGGGACAGGGGGTTACGAGCAGTACTTC
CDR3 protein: CASSPGTGGYEQYF

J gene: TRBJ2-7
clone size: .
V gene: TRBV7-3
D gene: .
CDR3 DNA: TGTGCCAGCAGCACTCATCTGGGGTCAGTCGAGCAGTACTTC
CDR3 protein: CASSTHLGSVEQYF

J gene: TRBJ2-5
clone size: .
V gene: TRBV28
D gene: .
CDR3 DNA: TGTGCCAGCAGTTTACAGGTCCAAGAGACCCAGTACTTC
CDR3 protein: CASSLQVQETQYF

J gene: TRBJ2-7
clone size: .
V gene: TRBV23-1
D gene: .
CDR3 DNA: TGCGCCAGCAGTCAATCTGGACGGCCAGGTGACCCCTACGAGCAGTACTTC
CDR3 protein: CASSQSGRPGDPYEQYF

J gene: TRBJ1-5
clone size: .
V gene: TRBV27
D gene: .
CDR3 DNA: TGTGCCAGCAGTTTAGTTGGAGTTCGGGGGTTTCAGCCCCAGCATTTT
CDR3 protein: CASSLVGVRGFQPQHF

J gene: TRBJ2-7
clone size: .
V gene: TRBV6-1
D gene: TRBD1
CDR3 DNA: TGTGCCAGCAGTGAAGTCCCCGGGACAGCCTACGAGCAGTACTTC
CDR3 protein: CASSEVPGTAYEQYF

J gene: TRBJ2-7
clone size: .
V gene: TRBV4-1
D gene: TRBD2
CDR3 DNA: TGCGCCAGCAGCCAAGCCGTGGCGGGGGGCTTCTACGAGCAGTACTTC
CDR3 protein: CASSQAVAGGFYEQYF

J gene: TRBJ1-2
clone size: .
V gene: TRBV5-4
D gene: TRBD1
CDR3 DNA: TGTGCCAGCAGCTGGCTGGACAGGGGCTATGGCTACACCTTC
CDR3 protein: CASSWLDRGYGYTF

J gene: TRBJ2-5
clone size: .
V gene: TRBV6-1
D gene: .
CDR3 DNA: TGTGCCAGCAGTGAAAGGTGGTTGGGCGGGGCGGGAGAGACCCAGTACTTC
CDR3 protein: CASSERWLGGAGETQYF